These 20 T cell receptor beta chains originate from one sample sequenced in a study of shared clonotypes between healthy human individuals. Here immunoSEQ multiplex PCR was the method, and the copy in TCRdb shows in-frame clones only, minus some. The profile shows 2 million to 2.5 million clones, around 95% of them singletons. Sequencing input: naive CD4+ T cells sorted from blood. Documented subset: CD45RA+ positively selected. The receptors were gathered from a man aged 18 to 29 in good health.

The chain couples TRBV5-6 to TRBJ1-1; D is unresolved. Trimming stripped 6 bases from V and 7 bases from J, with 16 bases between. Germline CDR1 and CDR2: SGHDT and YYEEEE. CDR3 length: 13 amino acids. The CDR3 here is CASMIASGGEAFF. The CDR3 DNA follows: TGTGCCAGCATGATTGCCTCGGGAGGTGAAGCTTTCTTT.

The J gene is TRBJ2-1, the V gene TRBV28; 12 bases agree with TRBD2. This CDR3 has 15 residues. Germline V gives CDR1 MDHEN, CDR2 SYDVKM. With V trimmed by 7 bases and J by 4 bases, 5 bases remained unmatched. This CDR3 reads CASTGLAGPYNEQFF. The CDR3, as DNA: TGTGCCAGCACCGGACTAGCGGGACCTTACAATGAGCAGTTCTTC.

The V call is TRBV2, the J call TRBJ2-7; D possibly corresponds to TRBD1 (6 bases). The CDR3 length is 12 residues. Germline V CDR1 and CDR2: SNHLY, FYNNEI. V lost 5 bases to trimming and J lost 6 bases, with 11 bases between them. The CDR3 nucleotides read TGTGCCAGCAGTTATACAGGGTTCGAGCAGTACTTC. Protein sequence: CASSYTGFEQYF. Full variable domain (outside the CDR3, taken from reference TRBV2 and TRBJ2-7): EPEVTQTPSHQVTQMGQEVILRCVPISNHLYFYWYRQILGQKVEFLVSFYNNEISEKSEIFDDQFSVERPDGSNFTLKIRSTKLEDSAMYFCASSYTGFEQYFGPGTRLTVT.

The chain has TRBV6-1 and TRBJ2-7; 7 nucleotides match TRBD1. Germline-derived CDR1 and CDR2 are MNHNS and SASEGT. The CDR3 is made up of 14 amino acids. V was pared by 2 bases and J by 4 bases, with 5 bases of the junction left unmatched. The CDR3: CASSEPRGRYEQYF. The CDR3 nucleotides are TGTGCCAGCAGTGAACCGAGGGGGCGGTACGAGCAGTACTTC.

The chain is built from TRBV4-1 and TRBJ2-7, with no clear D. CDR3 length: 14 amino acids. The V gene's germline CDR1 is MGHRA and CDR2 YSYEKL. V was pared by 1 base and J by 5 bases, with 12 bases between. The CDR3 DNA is TGCGCCAGCAGCCAAGGACACCTTGACCACGAGCAGTACTTC. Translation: CASSQGHLDHEQYF.

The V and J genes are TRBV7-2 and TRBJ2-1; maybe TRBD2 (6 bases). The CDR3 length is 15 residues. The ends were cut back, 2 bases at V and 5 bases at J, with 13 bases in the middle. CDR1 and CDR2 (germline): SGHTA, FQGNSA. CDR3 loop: CASSLMGGTNNEQFF. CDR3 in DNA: TGTGCCAGCAGCTTAATGGGGGGAACCAACAATGAGCAGTTCTTC. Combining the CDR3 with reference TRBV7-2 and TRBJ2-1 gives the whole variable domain GAGVSQSPSNKVTEKGKDVELRCDPISGHTALYWYRQSLGQGLEFLIYFQGNSAPDKSGLPSDRFSAERTGGSVSTLTIQRTQQEDSAVYLCASSLMGGTNNEQFFGPGTRLTVL.

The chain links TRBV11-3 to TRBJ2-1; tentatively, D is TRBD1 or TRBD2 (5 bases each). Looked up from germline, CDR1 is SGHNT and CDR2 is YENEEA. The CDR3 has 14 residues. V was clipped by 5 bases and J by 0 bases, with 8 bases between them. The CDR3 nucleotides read TGTGCCAGCAGCCCGAGGGGCTCCTACAATGAGCAGTTCTTC. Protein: CASSPRGSYNEQFF.

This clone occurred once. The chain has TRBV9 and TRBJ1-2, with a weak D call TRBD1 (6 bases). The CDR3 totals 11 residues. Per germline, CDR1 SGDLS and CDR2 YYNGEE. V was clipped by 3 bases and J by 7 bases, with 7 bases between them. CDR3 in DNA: TGTGCCAGCAGCGCAGGGGCTGGCTACACCTTC. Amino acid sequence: CASSAGAGYTF.

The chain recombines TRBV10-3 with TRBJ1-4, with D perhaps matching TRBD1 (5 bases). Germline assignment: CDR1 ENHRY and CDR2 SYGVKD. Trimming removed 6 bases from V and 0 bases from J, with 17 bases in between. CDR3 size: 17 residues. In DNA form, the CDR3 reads TGTGCCATCAGCAAGTTAGGGACGGATGCAACTAATGAAAAACTGTTTTTT. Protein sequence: CAISKLGTDATNEKLFF.

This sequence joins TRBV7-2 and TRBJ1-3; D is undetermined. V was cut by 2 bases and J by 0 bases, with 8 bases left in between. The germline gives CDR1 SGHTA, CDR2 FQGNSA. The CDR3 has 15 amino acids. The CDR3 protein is CASSLYLGSGNTIYF. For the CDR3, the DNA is TGTGCCAGCAGCTTATATCTAGGCTCTGGAAACACCATATATTTT.

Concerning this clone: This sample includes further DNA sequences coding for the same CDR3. Here the CDR3 reads CASSLISGELFF. DNA of the CDR3: TGTGCCAGCAGCTTGATATCCGGGGAGCTGTTTTTT. The chain combines TRBV7-6 with TRBJ2-2; no firm D call. The CDR3 is made up of 12 amino acids. The germline V and J ends were trimmed by 3 bases and 6 bases, with 5 bases remaining between them. Germline V lookup: CDR1 SGHVS, CDR2 FNYEAQ.

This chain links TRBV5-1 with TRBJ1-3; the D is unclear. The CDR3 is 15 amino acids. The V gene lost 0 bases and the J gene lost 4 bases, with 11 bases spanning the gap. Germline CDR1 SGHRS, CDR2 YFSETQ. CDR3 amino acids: CASSLATTAGNTIYF. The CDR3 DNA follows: TGCGCCAGCAGCTTGGCCACAACGGCCGGAAACACCATATATTTT.

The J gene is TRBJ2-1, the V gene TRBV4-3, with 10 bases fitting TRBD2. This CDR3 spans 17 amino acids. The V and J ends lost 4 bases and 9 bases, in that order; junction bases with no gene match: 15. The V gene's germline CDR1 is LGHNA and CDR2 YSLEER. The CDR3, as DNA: TGCGCCAGCAGCCCCCTCCCGGTAGCGGGAGGAGAAAGTGAGCAGTTCTTC. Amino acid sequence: CASSPLPVAGGESEQFF.

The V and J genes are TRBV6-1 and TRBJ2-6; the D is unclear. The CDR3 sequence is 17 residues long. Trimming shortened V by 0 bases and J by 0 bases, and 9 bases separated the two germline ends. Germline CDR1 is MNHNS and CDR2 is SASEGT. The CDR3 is CASSEAGKHSGANVLTF. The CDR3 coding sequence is TGTGCCAGCAGTGAAGCGGGCAAACACTCTGGGGCCAACGTCCTGACTTTC.

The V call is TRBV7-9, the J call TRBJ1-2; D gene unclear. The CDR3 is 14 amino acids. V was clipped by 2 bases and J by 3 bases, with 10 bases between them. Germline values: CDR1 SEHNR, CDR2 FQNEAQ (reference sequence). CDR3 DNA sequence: TGTGCCAGCAGCTTACTGAGGCAGGACTATGGCTACACCTTC. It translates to CASSLLRQDYGYTF.

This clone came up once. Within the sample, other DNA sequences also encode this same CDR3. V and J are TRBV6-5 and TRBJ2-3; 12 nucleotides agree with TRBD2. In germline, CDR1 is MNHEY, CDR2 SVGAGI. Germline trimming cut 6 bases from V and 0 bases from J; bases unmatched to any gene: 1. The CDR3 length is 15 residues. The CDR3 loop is CASRGTSGSTDTQYF. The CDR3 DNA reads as TGTGCCAGCAGAGGGACTAGCGGGAGCACAGATACGCAGTATTTT.

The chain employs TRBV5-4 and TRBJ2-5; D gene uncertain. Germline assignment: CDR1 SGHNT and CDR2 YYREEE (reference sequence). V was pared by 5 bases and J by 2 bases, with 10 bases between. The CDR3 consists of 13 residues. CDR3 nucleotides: TGTGCCAGCAGATCGGCCATTCAAGAGACCCAGTACTTC. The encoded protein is CASRSAIQETQYF.

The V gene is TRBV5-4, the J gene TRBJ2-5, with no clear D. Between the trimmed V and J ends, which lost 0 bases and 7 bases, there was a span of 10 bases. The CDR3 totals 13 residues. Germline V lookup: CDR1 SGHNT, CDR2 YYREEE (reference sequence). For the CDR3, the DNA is TGTGCCAGCAGCTTGGAAGGGTCAGGGACCCAGTACTTC. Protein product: CASSLEGSGTQYF.

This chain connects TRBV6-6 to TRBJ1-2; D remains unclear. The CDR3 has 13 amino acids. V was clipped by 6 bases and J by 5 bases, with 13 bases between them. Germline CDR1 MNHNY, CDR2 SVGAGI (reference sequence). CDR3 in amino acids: CASREPAYYGYTF. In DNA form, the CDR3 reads TGTGCCAGCAGGGAGCCAGCCTATTATGGCTACACCTTC.

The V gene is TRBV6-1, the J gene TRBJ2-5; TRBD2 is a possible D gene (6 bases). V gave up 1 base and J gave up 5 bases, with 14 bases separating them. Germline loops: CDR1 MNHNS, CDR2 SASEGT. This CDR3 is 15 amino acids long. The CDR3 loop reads CASSEGGSGWETQYF. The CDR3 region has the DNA TGTGCCAGCAGTGAAGGCGGTAGCGGATGGGAGACCCAGTACTTC.